The 6 T cell receptor beta chains given below trace back to one sample, sequenced in a study of spatial heterogeneity in lung cancer. Time point reported: blood at routine non-recurrence follow-up after resection. TCRdb re-called the 5' RACE reads with MiXCR, one entry per CDR3 protein. Among 23,000 or so distinct CDR3 sequences, around 9.6% were seen once, and the ten largest hold about 20%. The specimen was PBMCs, collected at follow-up. The receptors here all came from a male donor with early-stage non-small cell lung cancer.

A few counts support this clonotype. The CDR3 sequence: CASRLSSGYTDTQYF. DNA of the CDR3: TGTGCCAGCAGGCTTTCTAGCGGTTACACAGATACGCAGTATTTT. The genes are TRBV3-1 and TRBJ2-3; 7 positions agree with TRBD2. CDR1 LGHDT and CDR2 YNNKEL come from the germline V gene (reference sequence). Trimming removed 6 bases from V and 2 bases from J; junction bases left unmatched: 8. This CDR3 comprises 15 residues.

V usage is TRBV7-8 and J usage is TRBJ2-7; 16 bases are shared with TRBD2. Germline V gene data show CDR1 as SGHVS and CDR2 as FQNEAQ. V dropped 3 bases and J dropped 7; count of bases not matched to a gene: 15. CDR3 length: 19 residues. CDR3 sequence reads: CASSLLLTGTSGGAEEQYF. In DNA form, the CDR3 reads TGTGCCAGCAGCTTGCTCCTCACCGGGACTAGCGGGGGGGCCGAGGAGCAGTACTTC.

This clonotype was observed a handful of times. The chain carries TRBV12-3 or TRBV12-4 and TRBJ1-2; weak D call: TRBD1 (5 bases). The length of the CDR3 is 14 residues. V was shortened by 4 bases and J by 8 bases, with 17 bases between the two germline ends. The CDR3 region is CASSSLDSHGGYTF. The CDR3 nucleotides are TGTGCCAGCAGTTCCCTCGACAGTCACGGGGGCTACACCTTC.

The gene calls are TRBV5-6 and TRBJ1-4; 11 bases match TRBD1. Trimming removed 3 bases from V and 6 bases from J; junction bases left unmatched: 7. CDR1 and CDR2 (germline): SGHDT, YYEEEE. The CDR3 runs to 16 residues. The CDR3 loop is CASSSGTGGSDEKLFF. CDR3 DNA: TGTGCCAGCAGCTCCGGGACAGGGGGTTCGGATGAAAAACTGTTTTTT.

This chain links TRBV20-1 with TRBJ2-7, with 9 positions matching TRBD1. Per the germline V gene, CDR1 is DFQATT and CDR2 is SNEGSKA (reference sequence). There are 12 residues in the CDR3. The V and J ends lost 5 bases and 5 bases, in that order; junction bases with no gene match: 4. The CDR3 region is CSAPGQGDEQYF. CDR3 sequence (DNA): TGCAGTGCTCCGGGACAGGGAGACGAGCAGTACTTC.

This clonotype was seen repeatedly, ten times or more. The chain is built from TRBV28 and TRBJ1-2; unclear D gene. V shed 3 bases and J shed 6 bases, with 17 bases lying between them. The CDR3 runs to 15 residues. CDR1 MDHEN and CDR2 SYDVKM come from the germline V gene. The CDR3 DNA sequence: TGTGCCAGCAGTTTCCAAGAGACCAAATTCGATGGCTACACCTTC. Protein sequence: CASSFQETKFDGYTF.